Shown below are 26 T cell receptor beta chains from a single sample sequenced in a study of identical twins. TCRdb redid the calling of the 5' RACE reads with MiXCR, one entry per CDR3 protein. The data contain about 490,000 distinct CDR3 sequences, over 12% of them singletons. Another study also made use of these data, one on yellow fever vaccine responses in identical twins.

The specimen sequenced was CD4+ T cells sorted from blood. The receptors here all came from a woman under 30 in good health.

This clonotype was detected many times. The gene calls are TRBV5-1 and TRBJ2-3; D is perhaps TRBD1 or TRBD2 (5 bases each). In germline, CDR1 is SGHRS, CDR2 YFSETQ. Trimming removed 10 bases from V and 4 bases from J, with 22 bases in between. This CDR3 spans 15 amino acids. Written as DNA, the CDR3 is TGCGCCTCCAGACTGGGACCCCGAGAGGCAGATACGCAGTATTTT. Translating gives CASRLGPREADTQYF. Full variable domain (missing parts from reference TRBV5-1 and TRBJ2-3): KAGVTQTPRYLIKTRGQQVTLSCSPISGHRSVSWYQQTPGQGLQFLFEYFSETQRNKGNFPGRFSGRQFSNSRSEMNVSTLELGDSALYLCASRLGPREADTQYFGPGTRLTVL.

This clonotype showed up many times. The V gene is TRBV5-6, the J gene TRBJ1-1; D is possibly TRBD1 (5 bases). Trimming took 1 base from V and 0 from J, leaving 13 bases between them. Germline loops: CDR1 SGHDT, CDR2 YYEEEE. The CDR3 has 16 amino acids. For the CDR3, the DNA is TGTGCCAGCAGCTTGATTTTGACAGAAATGAACACTGAAGCTTTCTTT. Translated, it gives CASSLILTEMNTEAFF. Combining the CDR3 with reference TRBV5-6 and TRBJ1-1 gives the whole variable domain DAGVTQSPTHLIKTRGQQVTLRCSPKSGHDTVSWYQQALGQGPQFIFQYYEEEERQRGNFPDRFSGHQFPNYSSELNVNALLLGDSALYLCASSLILTEMNTEAFFGQGTRLTVV.

The gene calls are TRBV18 and TRBJ2-1, with TRBD2 identical over 14 bases. The CDR3 loop spans 15 amino acids. Per germline, CDR1 KGHSH and CDR2 LQKENI. The trim removed 6 bases at V and 6 bases at J, leaving 4 bases unmatched. The DNA of the CDR3 is TGTGCCAGCTCGTCGACTAGCGGGGGGGCCAATGAGCAGTTCTTC. This translates into CASSSTSGGANEQFF.

This chain connects TRBV20-1 to TRBJ2-3; 9 nucleotides agree with TRBD2. This CDR3 is 15 amino acids long. The ends lost 2 bases at V and 6 bases at J; junction bases unmatched: 9. Germline-derived CDR1 and CDR2 are DFQATT and SNEGSKA (reference sequence). Written as DNA, the CDR3 is TGCAGTGCTAGACCGGCTAGCGGGAAGGTTGATACGCAGTATTTT. Its translation: CSARPASGKVDTQYF.

This clonotype came up a few times. This chain connects TRBV12-5 to TRBJ2-3, with 12 bases lining up with TRBD1. The length of the CDR3 is 15 residues. The ends lost 7 bases at V and 5 bases at J; junction bases unmatched: 7. Germline-derived CDR1 and CDR2 are LGHNT and FRNRAP. Here the CDR3 reads CASASGQGAGDTQYF. CDR3 nucleotides: TGTGCTAGTGCCTCGGGACAGGGGGCCGGAGATACGCAGTATTTT.

Only a few counts were recorded for this clonotype. The chain has TRBV29-1 and TRBJ2-3; 8 nucleotides align to TRBD1. With 4 bases clipped from V and 5 bases from J, the junction kept 8 bases outside the gene matches. The CDR3 covers 14 residues. The germline gives CDR1 SQVTM, CDR2 ANQGSEA. This CDR3 is CSVVQGAGGDTQYF. The CDR3 region has the DNA TGCAGCGTTGTCCAGGGGGCGGGTGGAGATACGCAGTATTTT.

The chain carries TRBV12-3 or TRBV12-4 and TRBJ1-3; TRBD1 matches at 9 bases. V was pared by 5 bases and J by 4 bases, with 6 bases of the junction left unmatched. The CDR3 is 15 amino acids. The CDR3 is CASSPEGTGGNTIYF. Written as DNA, the CDR3 is TGTGCCAGCAGTCCGGAAGGGACAGGGGGAAACACCATATATTTT.

The V and J genes are TRBV20-1 and TRBJ2-1; D gene uncertain. The CDR3 extends over 12 amino acids. V lost 1 base and J 6 bases, leaving 7 bases between the germline ends. CDR1 is DFQATT and CDR2 is SNEGSKA in the germline V gene (reference sequence). CDR3 in DNA: TGCAGTGCTAGAGTTAAACGCAATGAGCAGTTCTTC. Protein: CSARVKRNEQFF.

This chain joins TRBV15 and TRBJ2-7; 8 bases are shared with TRBD1. The CDR3 loop spans 14 amino acids. After removal of 8 bases from V and 0 bases from J, the junction contained 6 bases not matched to a gene. CDR1 is LNHNV and CDR2 is YYDKDF in the germline V gene (reference sequence). Written as DNA, the CDR3 is TGTGCCACCCGAGCCGGGACAGGCTCCTACGAGCAGTACTTC. This translates into CATRAGTGSYEQYF.

The V call is TRBV9, the J call TRBJ2-3; D is unresolved. There are 12 residues in the CDR3. The germline V gene has CDR1 SGDLS and CDR2 YYNGEE. V lost 3 bases and J 3 bases, leaving 5 bases between the germline ends. The CDR3 region has the DNA TGTGCCAGCAGCGCAAAGACAGATACGCAGTATTTT. Translated: CASSAKTDTQYF. The whole variable domain, remainder taken from reference TRBV9 and TRBJ2-3, is DSGVTQTPKHLITATGQRVTLRCSPRSGDLSVYWYQQSLDQGLQFLIQYYNGEERAKGNILERFSAQQFPDLHSELNLSSLELGDSALYFCASSAKTDTQYFGPGTRLTVL.

There are a few counts of this clonotype. CDR3 in DNA: TGTGCCAGCAGCCCCAGGGATTCACCCCTCCACTTT. This translates into CASSPRDSPLHF. The chain is built from TRBV7-2 and TRBJ1-6; D possibly corresponds to TRBD1 (5 bases). The V gene's germline CDR1 is SGHTA and CDR2 FQGNSA. Deletions cut 5 bases from V and 8 bases from J, with 7 bases between. CDR3 length: 12 residues.

This clonotype was seen a few times. CDR3 sequence (DNA): TGCGCCAGCAGGTCGGTGATAAACACAGATACGCAGTATTTT. It is translated as CASRSVINTDTQYF. V is TRBV10-2 and J is TRBJ2-3; no definite D call. Germline lookup yields CDR1 WSHSY and CDR2 SAAADI. The CDR3 has 14 amino acids. The V end was cut by 6 bases, the J end by 2 bases, with 12 bases between.

The table lists this clonotype with a count of one. The rearrangement uses TRBV29-1 and TRBJ1-1; the D gene is possibly TRBD1 (6 bases). V lost 1 base, J lost 0 bases, and 12 bases lay in between. The CDR3 is made up of 15 amino acids. Germline assignment: CDR1 SQVTM and CDR2 ANQGSEA. The DNA of the CDR3 is TGCAGCGTTGAAGGCATCGGACAGATGAACACTGAAGCTTTCTTT. Translated, it gives CSVEGIGQMNTEAFF.

The rearrangement uses TRBV20-1 and TRBJ2-7, with 8 bases identical to TRBD1. The CDR3 extends over 14 amino acids. Germline CDR1 reads DFQATT; CDR2 reads SNEGSKA (reference sequence). The V segment lost 6 bases and the J segment 7 bases; nucleotides outside the gene matches: 14. In DNA form, the CDR3 reads TGCAGTGCGATCCTCCCACAGGGGGTGAAGGAGCAGTACGTC. Translating gives CSAILPQGVKEQYV.

This clonotype came up a few times. The chain recombines TRBV5-1 with TRBJ1-2; 8 bases agree with TRBD1. Germline V gene sequence: CDR1 SGHRS, CDR2 YFSETQ. This CDR3 is built from 13 residues. Germline trimming cut 4 bases from V and 8 bases from J; bases unmatched to any gene: 7. The CDR3 DNA reads as TGCGCCAGCAGCCCAGGGGGCATAATAGGCTACACCTTC. Translated, it gives CASSPGGIIGYTF.

J is TRBJ2-7 and V is TRBV20-1; 11 nucleotides align to TRBD1. Trimming at V came to 6 bases and at J to 3 bases, leaving 4 bases not matched to a gene. Germline CDR1 DFQATT, CDR2 SNEGSKA (reference sequence). This CDR3 region has 13 residues. For the CDR3, the DNA is TGCAGTGCCTCGGGACAGGGGGACTACGAGCAGTACTTC. It is translated as CSASGQGDYEQYF.

The chain employs TRBV9 and TRBJ2-5; the D gene is possibly TRBD1 (5 bases). This CDR3 contains 13 residues. V lost 2 bases and J 2 bases, leaving 7 bases between the germline ends. Germline values: CDR1 SGDLS, CDR2 YYNGEE. CDR3 DNA sequence: TGTGCCAGCAGCGTGGACATTCAAGAGACCCAGTACTTC. Translation: CASSVDIQETQYF.

The chain links TRBV9 to TRBJ2-5, with 8 nucleotides matching TRBD2. The CDR3 runs to 15 residues. V lost 0 bases to trimming and J lost 5 bases; unmatched junction nucleotides: 6. Germline CDR1 is SGDLS and CDR2 is YYNGEE. The CDR3 sequence: CASSVDREGGETQYF. Written as DNA, the CDR3 is TGTGCCAGCAGCGTAGACCGGGAGGGCGGGGAGACCCAGTACTTC.

This clonotype has just a few counts. This sequence joins TRBV20-1 and TRBJ2-1, with D perhaps matching TRBD2 (6 bases). Per germline, CDR1 DFQATT and CDR2 SNEGSKA (reference sequence). The CDR3 consists of 12 residues. V was shortened by 7 bases and J by 6 bases, with 13 bases between the two germline ends. Here the CDR3 DNA reads TGCAGTGGGGAAGGGGAGGTCAATGAGCAGTTCTTC. Translation gives CSGEGEVNEQFF.

The genes are TRBV14 and TRBJ2-1, with a possible D match to TRBD2 (6 bases). CDR1 SGHDN and CDR2 FVKESK come from the germline V gene. The CDR3 extends over 16 amino acids. V shed 1 base and J shed 3 bases, with 13 bases lying between them. The CDR3 protein is CASSQGWRGFYNEQFF. CDR3 nucleotide sequence: TGTGCCAGCAGCCAAGGATGGAGGGGATTCTACAATGAGCAGTTCTTC. Using reference TRBV14 and TRBJ2-1 for the parts outside the CDR3, the full variable domain is EAGVTQFPSHSVIEKGQTVTLRCDPISGHDNLYWYRRVMGKEIKFLLHFVKESKQDESGMPNNRFLAERTGGTYSTLKVQPAELEDSGVYFCASSQGWRGFYNEQFFGPGTRLTVL.

The chain combines TRBV9 with TRBJ2-5; TRBD1 matches 8 bases. Trimming at V came to 2 bases and at J to 4 bases, leaving 4 bases not matched to a gene. The CDR3 extends over 14 amino acids. Per the germline V gene, CDR1 is SGDLS and CDR2 is YYNGEE. The CDR3 coding sequence is TGTGCCAGCAGCGTGCACAGGGGGACAGAGACCCAGTACTTC. Translation gives CASSVHRGTETQYF.

This clonotype has only a few counts. V gene TRBV10-3 combines with J gene TRBJ2-5; D may match TRBD1 or TRBD2 (5 bases each). V gave up 3 bases and J gave up 4 bases, with 18 bases separating them. The CDR3 loop spans 16 amino acids. Germline loops: CDR1 ENHRY, CDR2 SYGVKD. The CDR3 bases are TGTGCCATCAGTGATGGGGGTCCCCAGGTAGGAGAGACCCAGTACTTC. Translating it yields CAISDGGPQVGETQYF.

This clonotype was seen a few times. The J gene is TRBJ2-6, the V gene TRBV27; the D call may be TRBD1 or TRBD2 (5 bases each). The germline V gene has CDR1 MNHEY and CDR2 SMNVEV (reference sequence). The V end lost 5 bases, the J end lost 0 bases, and 17 bases lay between the germline ends. The CDR3 totals 18 residues. The CDR3 protein is CASSLGAYPDSGANVLTF. The CDR3 nucleotides are TGTGCCAGCAGTCTCGGGGCTTATCCAGACTCTGGGGCCAACGTCCTGACTTTC.

The chain recombines TRBV3-1 with TRBJ2-4, with TRBD2 matching 7 bases. The CDR3 spans 14 residues. Per the germline V gene, CDR1 is LGHDT and CDR2 is YNNKEL (reference sequence). V lost 7 bases, J lost 3 bases, and 6 bases stayed unmatched. The CDR3 region has the DNA TGTGCCAGCACCCATCGGGGGGACAAAAACATTCAGTACTTC. This sequence encodes CASTHRGDKNIQYF. The full variable domain, its missing parts supplied by reference TRBV3-1 and TRBJ2-4, is DTAVSQTPKYLVTQMGNDKSIKCEQNLGHDTMYWYKQDSKKFLKIMFSYNNKELIINETVPNRFSPKSPDKAHLNLHINSLELGDSAVYFCASTHRGDKNIQYFGAGTRLSVL.

The CDR3 DNA reads as TGTGCCAGCAGGGAACTAGCGGGAGGAATAAGCGAGCAGTACTTC. This encodes CASRELAGGISEQYF. The chain employs TRBV2 and TRBJ2-7, with 12 bases fitting TRBD2. The CDR3 loop spans 15 amino acids. V lost 6 bases and J lost 6; bases outside the gene matches: 9. Germline V CDR1 and CDR2: SNHLY, FYNNEI.

This chain joins TRBV12-3 or TRBV12-4 and TRBJ2-1; 10 positions agree with TRBD2. The ends lost 0 bases at V and 3 bases at J; junction bases unmatched: 8. This CDR3 comprises 18 residues. The CDR3 here is CASSLAGLAGAYYNEQFF. The DNA for the CDR3 is TGTGCCAGCAGTTTAGCTGGGCTAGCGGGAGCCTACTACAATGAGCAGTTCTTC.